A selection of T cell receptor beta chains follows, all from one sample in a study of blood T cell repertoires in COVID-19. Produced via immunoSEQ multiplex PCR; TCRdb's table is partial and in-frame only. The repertoire has tens of thousands of clones, 70% to 90% of them found once; the top ten carry 6.9%. What was sequenced was peripheral blood. These receptor sequences come from a man aged 55 to 70 with active or convalescent COVID-19. CDR3s include the opening cysteine and the closing phenylalanine or tryptophan. A D gene is named only where the DNA matches it firmly. Clone size is shown for a subset of rows, as once, few, many or a class of expanded clone.

J | V | size | D | DNA | CDR3
TRBJ1-3 | TRBV5-5 | NA | NA | TGTGCCAGCAGCTCCGCTGGGGGGGCTGTAGCCGGAAACACCATATATTTT | CASSSAGGAVAGNTIYF
TRBJ1-5 | TRBV12-3/TRBV12-4 | few | NA | TGTGCCAGCAGAAAGGACAGCGAAATCAGTTATTTT | CASRKDSEISYF
TRBJ1-1 | TRBV18 | few | TRBD1 | TGTGCCAGCTCTACCAAGGGGGCGCCTGAAGCTTTCTTT | CASSTKGAPEAFF
TRBJ2-5 | TRBV5-1 | once | NA | TGCGCCAGCAGGTCCCCCCCGGGGGTCCAAGAGACCCAGTACTTC | CASRSPPGVQETQYF
TRBJ2-1 | TRBV5-1 | NA | TRBD1 | TGCGCCAGCAGCTCACCCCAGGACAGGGGGGGCGAGCAGTTCTTC | CASSSPQDRGGEQFF
TRBJ2-7 | TRBV4-1 | NA | TRBD2 | TGCGCCAGCAGCCAAGATAGGGGTAGCGGGAGGGCTGACGAGCAGTACTTC | CASSQDRGSGRADEQYF
TRBJ1-1 | TRBV10-3 | NA | TRBD1 | TGTGCCATCAGTGAGAGGCAGGGGGCCACTGAAGCTTTCTTT | CAISERQGATEAFF
TRBJ1-3 | TRBV12-3/TRBV12-4 | NA | NA | TGTGCCAGCAGTTACCAGGGAAACACCATATATTTT | CASSYQGNTIYF
TRBJ2-1 | TRBV27 | NA | NA | TGTGCCAGCAGTTTCTTCCGGGGACTCTACAATGAGCAGTTCTTC | CASSFFRGLYNEQFF
TRBJ2-7 | TRBV5-1 | NA | NA | TGCGCCAGCAGCTTGACCGGGTCCAAATCCTACGAGCAGTACTTC | CASSLTGSKSYEQYF
TRBJ1-5 | TRBV12-3/TRBV12-4 | NA | NA | TGTGCCAGCAGCTTGCAGAATCAGCCCCAGCATTTT | CASSLQNQPQHF
TRBJ1-5 | TRBV10-3 | NA | NA | TGTGCCATCAGAGGGGTTGGGAGCAATCAGCCCCAGCATTTT | CAIRGVGSNQPQHF
TRBJ1-4 | TRBV7-9 | NA | TRBD1 | TGTGCCAGCAGCTCGACAGGGACTGGGGAAAAACTGTTTTTT | CASSSTGTGEKLFF
TRBJ1-6 | TRBV28 | few | TRBD1 | TGTGCCAGCAAAAATCCCCGAGGGGGCCACAATTCACCCCTCCACTTT | CASKNPRGGHNSPLHF
TRBJ2-1 | TRBV4-1 | NA | TRBD2 | TGCGCCAGCAGCCAAGTCGGTGGGCGGGAGCGCTACAATGAGCAGTTCTTC | CASSQVGGRERYNEQFF
TRBJ2-5 | TRBV5-1 | NA | TRBD2 | TGCGCCAGCAGCTTGGAGGGACTAGCTCCTCAAGAGACCCAGTACTTC | CASSLEGLAPQETQYF
TRBJ2-7 | TRBV10-2 | NA | NA | TGCGCCAGCAGTGAACAGGTCTACGAGCAGTACTTC | CASSEQVYEQYF
TRBJ2-7 | TRBV5-8 | NA | NA | TGTGCCAGCAGCTTGGCCGAGGGGGAAAGGGCTATCGAGCAGTACTTC | CASSLAEGERAIEQYF
TRBJ2-7 | TRBV5-1 | NA | NA | TGCGCCAGCAGCTTTGAGCCTAAACCGTACGAGCAGTACTTC | CASSFEPKPYEQYF
TRBJ2-5 | TRBV15 | NA | NA | TGTGCCACCAGCAGAGATCAAAGGAGGGTGGTCCAAGAGACCCAGTACTTC | CATSRDQRRVVQETQYF
TRBJ1-6 | TRBV15 | NA | TRBD1 | TGTGCCACCAGCAGATACCGGGACAGGAATAATTCACCCCTCCACTTT | CATSRYRDRNNSPLHF
TRBJ2-1 | TRBV19 | NA | TRBD2 | TGTGCCAGTATTCGAGCTAGCGGGGGGGCCGGTGAGCAGTTCTTC | CASIRASGGAGEQFF
TRBJ1-1 | TRBV3-1/TRBV3-2 | NA | TRBD1 | TGTGCCAGCAGCCAAGTTACAGGGGCCCGTCCGAACACTGAAGCTTTCTTT | CASSQVTGARPNTEAFF
TRBJ2-7 | TRBV9 | NA | NA | TGTGCCAGCAGCGTAGAGGGCACAGGGAGTCTCTACGAGCAGTACTTC | CASSVEGTGSLYEQYF
TRBJ2-1 | TRBV19 | NA | NA | TGTGCCAGTAGTACCTACGGGACTCTCTCCTACAATGAGCAGTTCTTC | CASSTYGTLSYNEQFF
TRBJ2-1 | TRBV9 | few | TRBD1 | TGTGCCAGCAGCGGTGGGTATGGACAGGGGTCCAATGAGCAGTTCTTC | CASSGGYGQGSNEQFF
TRBJ1-6 | TRBV9 | NA | TRBD1 | TGTGCCAGCAGCATGACAGGGAATTCACCCCTCCACTTT | CASSMTGNSPLHF
TRBJ2-7 | TRBV5-1 | once | TRBD1 | TGCGCCAGCAGCTCCGGACAGGGGTTTTACGAGCAGTACTTC | CASSSGQGFYEQYF
TRBJ2-7 | TRBV5-1 | NA | NA | TGCGCCAGCAGCTTGGCCGGCGAGCAGTACTTC | CASSLAGEQYF
TRBJ2-7 | TRBV21-1 | NA | NA | TGTGCCAGCAGCACCCGACAGGGGGGCTCCTACGAGCAGTACTTC | CASSTRQGGSYEQYF
TRBJ1-6 | TRBV27 | NA | NA | TGTGCCAGCAGTTTATCGGCAAGGGGAATTTTTTCACCCCTCCACTTT | CASSLSARGIFSPLHF
TRBJ1-2 | TRBV11-2 | NA | NA | TGTGCCAGCAGCTTAGGGGGTCCGGGAGACTACACCTTC | CASSLGGPGDYTF